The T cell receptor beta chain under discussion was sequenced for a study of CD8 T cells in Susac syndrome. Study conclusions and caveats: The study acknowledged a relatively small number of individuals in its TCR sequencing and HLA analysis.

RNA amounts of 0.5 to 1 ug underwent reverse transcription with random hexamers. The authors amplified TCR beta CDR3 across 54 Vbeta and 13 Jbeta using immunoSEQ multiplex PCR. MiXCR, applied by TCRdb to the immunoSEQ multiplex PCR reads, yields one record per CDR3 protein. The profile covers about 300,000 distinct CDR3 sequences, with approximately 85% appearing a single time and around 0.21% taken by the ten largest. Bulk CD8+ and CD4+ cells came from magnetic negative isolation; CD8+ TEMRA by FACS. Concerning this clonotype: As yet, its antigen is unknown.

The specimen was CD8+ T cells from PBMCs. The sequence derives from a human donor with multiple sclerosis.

The CDR3 nucleotides are TGTGCCAGCGGACAGGGGGCGACGAGAGAGCAGTACTTC. Its translation: CASGQGATREQYF. The chain joins TRBV6-5 to TRBJ2-7, with 11 bases that match TRBD1. CDR1 is MNHEY and CDR2 is SVGAGI in the germline V gene. The V segment lost 8 bases and the J segment 7 bases; nucleotides outside the gene matches: 7. The CDR3 spans 13 residues.